The 3 T cell receptor beta chains below were found in one sample sequenced in a study of blood T cell repertoires in COVID-19. Sequencing was performed with immunoSEQ multiplex PCR; in TCRdb, only in-frame clones are kept and a portion is missing. The table has about 89,000 clones, around 93% seen once; the top ten hold around 2.3%. Sequenced: peripheral blood. Receptors were obtained from a human donor with active COVID-19. The donor label of this sample is uncertain.

J is TRBJ1-4 and V is TRBV3-1 (or the pseudogene TRBV3-2); TRBD1 agrees at 7 bases. Losses at the gene ends were 2 bases for V and 13 bases for J; bases not matched to a gene: 10. In germline, CDR1 is LGHDT, CDR2 YNNKEL (reference sequence). CDR3 length: 14 amino acids. Here the CDR3 reads CASSQNLTGNRLFF. CDR3 sequence (DNA): TGTGCCAGCAGCCAAAACCTGACAGGGAATAGACTGTTTTTT.

This clone was found a few times. This sequence joins TRBV12-3 or TRBV12-4 and TRBJ1-1, with a weak D call TRBD1 (5 bases). Trimming cost V 5 bases and J 5 bases, with 6 bases left between them. The CDR3 has 11 residues. This chain's CDR3 is CASSTGTEAFF. CDR3 bases: TGTGCCAGCAGTACAGGTACTGAAGCTTTCTTT.

This clone showed up just once. The J gene is TRBJ1-2, the V gene TRBV27; 7 positions match TRBD1. Germline-derived CDR1 and CDR2 are MNHEY and SMNVEV (reference sequence). V was clipped by 5 bases and J by 4 bases; unmatched bases: 10. CDR3 length equals 15 residues. DNA for the CDR3: TGTGCCAGCAGTCTAGCCCAGGACAGGAGCTATGGCTACACCTTC. Its translation: CASSLAQDRSYGYTF.